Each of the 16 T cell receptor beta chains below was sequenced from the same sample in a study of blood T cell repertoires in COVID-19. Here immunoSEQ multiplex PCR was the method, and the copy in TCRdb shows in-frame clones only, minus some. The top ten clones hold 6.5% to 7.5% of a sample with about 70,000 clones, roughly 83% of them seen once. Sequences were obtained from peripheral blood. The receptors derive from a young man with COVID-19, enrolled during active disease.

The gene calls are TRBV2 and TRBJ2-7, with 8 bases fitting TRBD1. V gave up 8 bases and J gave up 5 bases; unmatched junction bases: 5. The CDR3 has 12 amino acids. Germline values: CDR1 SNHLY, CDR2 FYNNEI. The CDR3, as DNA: TGTGCCAGCCAGACAGGGGTCGACGAGCAGTACTTC. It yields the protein CASQTGVDEQYF.

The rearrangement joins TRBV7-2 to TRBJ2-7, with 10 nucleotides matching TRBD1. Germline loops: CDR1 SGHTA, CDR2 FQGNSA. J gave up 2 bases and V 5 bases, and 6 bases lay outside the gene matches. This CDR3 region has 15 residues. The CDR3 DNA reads TGTGCCAGCAGCAAGATGACAGGGGGCGCCTACGAGCAGTACTTC. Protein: CASSKMTGGAYEQYF. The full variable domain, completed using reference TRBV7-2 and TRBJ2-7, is GAGVSQSPSNKVTEKGKDVELRCDPISGHTALYWYRQSLGQGLEFLIYFQGNSAPDKSGLPSDRFSAERTGGSVSTLTIQRTQQEDSAVYLCASSKMTGGAYEQYFGPGTRLTVT.

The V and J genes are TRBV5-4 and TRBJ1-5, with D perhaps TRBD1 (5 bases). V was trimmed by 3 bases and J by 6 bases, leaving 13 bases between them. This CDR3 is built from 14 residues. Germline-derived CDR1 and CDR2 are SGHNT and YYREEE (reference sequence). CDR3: CASSSDRIGQPQHF. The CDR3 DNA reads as TGTGCCAGCAGCTCAGACAGAATTGGTCAGCCCCAGCATTTT.

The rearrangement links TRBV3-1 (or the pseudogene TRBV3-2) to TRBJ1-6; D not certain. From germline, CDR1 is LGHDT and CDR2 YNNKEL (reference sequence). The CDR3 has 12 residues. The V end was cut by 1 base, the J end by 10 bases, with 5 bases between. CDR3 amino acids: CASSQAGSPLHF. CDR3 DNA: TGTGCCAGCAGCCAAGCAGGATCACCCCTCCACTTT.

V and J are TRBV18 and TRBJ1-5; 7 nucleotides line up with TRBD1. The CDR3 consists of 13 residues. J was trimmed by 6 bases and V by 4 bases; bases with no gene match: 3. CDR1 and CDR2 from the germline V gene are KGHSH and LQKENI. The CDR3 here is CASSQDRVQPQHF. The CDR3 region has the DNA TGTGCCAGCTCACAAGACAGGGTTCAGCCCCAGCATTTT.

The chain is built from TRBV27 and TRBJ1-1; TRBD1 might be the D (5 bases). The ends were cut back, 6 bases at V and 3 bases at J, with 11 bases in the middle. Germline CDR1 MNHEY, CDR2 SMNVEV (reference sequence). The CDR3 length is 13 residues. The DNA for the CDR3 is TGTGCCAGCAGCCGGATAGGGGACACTGAAGCTTTCTTT. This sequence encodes CASSRIGDTEAFF.

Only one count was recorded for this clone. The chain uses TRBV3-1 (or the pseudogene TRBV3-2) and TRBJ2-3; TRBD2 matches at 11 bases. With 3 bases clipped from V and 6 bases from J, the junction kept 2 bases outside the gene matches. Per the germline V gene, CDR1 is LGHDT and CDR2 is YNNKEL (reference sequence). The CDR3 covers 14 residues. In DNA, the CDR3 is TGTGCCAGCAGCCAGACTAGCGGGGAGGATACGCAGTATTTT. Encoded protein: CASSQTSGEDTQYF.

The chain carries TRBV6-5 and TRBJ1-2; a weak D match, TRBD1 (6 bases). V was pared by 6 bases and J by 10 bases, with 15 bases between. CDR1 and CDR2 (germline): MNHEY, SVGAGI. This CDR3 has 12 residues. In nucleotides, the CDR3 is TGTGCCAGCAGCAAGGGGGGGCACCTCTACACCTTC. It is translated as CASSKGGHLYTF.

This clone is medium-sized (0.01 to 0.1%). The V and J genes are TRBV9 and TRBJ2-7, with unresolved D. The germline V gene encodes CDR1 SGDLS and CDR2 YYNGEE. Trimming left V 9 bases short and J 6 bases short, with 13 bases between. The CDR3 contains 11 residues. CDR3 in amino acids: CATNHTIEQYF. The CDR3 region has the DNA TGTGCCACCAACCACACCATCGAGCAGTACTTC.

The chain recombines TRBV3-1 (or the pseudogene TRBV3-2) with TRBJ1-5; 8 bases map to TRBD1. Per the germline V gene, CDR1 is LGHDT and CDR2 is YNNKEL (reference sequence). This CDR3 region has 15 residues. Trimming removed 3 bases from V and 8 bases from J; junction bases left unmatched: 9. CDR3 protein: CASSQGGQGGEPQHF. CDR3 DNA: TGTGCCAGCAGCCAGGGAGGACAGGGCGGAGAGCCCCAGCATTTT.

CDR3 protein: CASTWGQAGNTIYF. The DNA of the CDR3 is TGTGCCAGTACATGGGGCCAAGCTGGAAACACCATATATTTT. V is TRBV19 and J is TRBJ1-3; tentatively, D is TRBD1 (5 bases). Trimming pared 7 bases from V and 2 bases from J, leaving 12 bases between. Germline V gene sequence: CDR1 LNHDA, CDR2 SQIVND (reference sequence). The CDR3 length is 14 residues. Combining the CDR3 with reference TRBV19 and TRBJ1-3 gives the whole variable domain DGGITQSPKYLFRKEGQNVTLSCEQNLNHDAMYWYRQDPGQGLRLIYYSQIVNDFQKGDIAEGYSVSREKKESFPLTVTSAQKNPTAFYLCASTWGQAGNTIYFGEGSWLTVV.

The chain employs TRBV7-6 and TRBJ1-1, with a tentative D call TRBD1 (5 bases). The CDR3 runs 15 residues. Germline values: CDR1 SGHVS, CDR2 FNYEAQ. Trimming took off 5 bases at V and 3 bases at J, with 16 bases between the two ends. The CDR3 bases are TGTGCCAGCAGCCCAACTCAGGGTAGTGACACTGAAGCTTTCTTT. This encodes CASSPTQGSDTEAFF.

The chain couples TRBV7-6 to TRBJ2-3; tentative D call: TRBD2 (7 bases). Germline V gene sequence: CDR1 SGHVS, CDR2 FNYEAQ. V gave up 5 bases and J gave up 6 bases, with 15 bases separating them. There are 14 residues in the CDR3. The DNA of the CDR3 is TGTGCCAGCAGCCAACTCGCGGGGGCGGATACGCAGTATTTT. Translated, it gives CASSQLAGADTQYF.

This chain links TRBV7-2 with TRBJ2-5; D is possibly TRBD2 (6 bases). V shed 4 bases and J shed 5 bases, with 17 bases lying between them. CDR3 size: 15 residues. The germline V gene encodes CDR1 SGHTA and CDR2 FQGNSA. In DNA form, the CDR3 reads TGTGCCAGCAGCTCCCGATACTCTCGGGGGGAGACCCAGTACTTC. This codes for CASSSRYSRGETQYF.

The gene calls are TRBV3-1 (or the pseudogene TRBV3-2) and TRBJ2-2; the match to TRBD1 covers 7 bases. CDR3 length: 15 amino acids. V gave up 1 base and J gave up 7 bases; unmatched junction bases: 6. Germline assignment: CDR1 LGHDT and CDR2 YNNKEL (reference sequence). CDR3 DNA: TGTGCCAGCAGCCAAGGGACAGGTTGGGGCGGGGAGCTGTTTTTT. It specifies CASSQGTGWGGELFF.

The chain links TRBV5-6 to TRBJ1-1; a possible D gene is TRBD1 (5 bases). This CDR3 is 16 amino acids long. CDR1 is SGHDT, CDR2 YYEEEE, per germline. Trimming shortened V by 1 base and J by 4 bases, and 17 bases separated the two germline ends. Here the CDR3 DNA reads TGTGCCAGCAGCTTGTATTCGGGGGATGAGGGCACTGAAGCTTTCTTT. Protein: CASSLYSGDEGTEAFF.